The 29 T cell receptor beta chains presented below share a single source sample, sequenced in a study of T cell responses to AZD1222 COVID-19 vaccine. Sequencing was performed with immunoSEQ multiplex PCR; in TCRdb, only in-frame clones are kept and a portion is missing. Of fewer than 200,000 clones listed, 75% to 90% are singletons. The material was peripheral blood, obtained on day 0 of AZD1222 vaccination. The receptors stem from an adult in good health.

This clone was detected only a few times. The chain combines TRBV7-6 with TRBJ2-5, with D hard to call. Trimming cost V 5 bases and J 2 bases, with 9 bases left between them. CDR1 and CDR2 from the germline V gene are SGHVS and FNYEAQ. The CDR3 is 13 residues long. CDR3 DNA: TGTGCCAGCAGCAATGGACGGCAAGAGACCCAGTACTTC. Translated, it gives CASSNGRQETQYF.

This chain uses TRBV7-9 with TRBJ2-5, with D possibly being TRBD1 (5 bases). With 4 bases removed from V and 5 bases from J, the gap between germline ends came to 17 bases. CDR3 length: 15 amino acids. Germline V gene sequence: CDR1 SEHNR, CDR2 FQNEAQ (reference sequence). The CDR3: CASSWGQGERETQYF. Written as DNA, the CDR3 is TGTGCCAGCAGCTGGGGCCAGGGTGAGAGGGAGACCCAGTACTTC.

The V gene is TRBV15, the J gene TRBJ1-3; no clear D gene. This CDR3 is built from 14 residues. Germline loops: CDR1 LNHNV, CDR2 YYDKDF (reference sequence). The V gene lost 8 bases and the J gene lost 0 bases, with 11 bases spanning the gap. Here the CDR3 reads CATRTKASGNTIYF. The CDR3 coding sequence is TGTGCCACCCGTACTAAGGCCTCTGGAAACACCATATATTTT.

Regarding this clone: The junction differs from germline at one of its ends, possibly a read error. This chain links TRBV7-4 with TRBJ2-7; D remains ambiguous. The CDR3 totals 10 residues. CDR1 SGHVT and CDR2 SQSDAQ come from the germline V gene. Here the CDR3 reads CASSSNEQYF. The DNA of the CDR3 is TGTGCCAGCAGCTCCAACGAGCAGTACTTC.

The chain has TRBV6-5 and TRBJ2-3; maybe TRBD2 (7 bases). Germline CDR1 is MNHEY and CDR2 is SVGAGI. The V and J ends lost 8 bases and 3 bases respectively, with 18 bases between them. This CDR3 has 15 residues. The CDR3 loop reads CASQVRGGKTDTQYF. The CDR3 nucleotides are TGTGCCAGCCAAGTTAGGGGGGGGAAAACAGATACGCAGTATTTT.

The chain uses TRBV2 and TRBJ1-2; D is undetermined. CDR1 is SNHLY and CDR2 is FYNNEI in the germline V gene. The CDR3 has 11 amino acids. V dropped 3 bases and J dropped 8 bases, with 7 bases sitting between them. CDR3 protein: CASSDGGGYTF. The DNA of the CDR3 is TGTGCCAGCAGTGACGGTGGCGGCTACACCTTC.

The V call is TRBV29-1, the J call TRBJ2-7; maybe TRBD1 (6 bases). Germline V lookup: CDR1 SQVTM, CDR2 ANQGSEA. The CDR3 contains 13 residues. V gave up 2 bases and J gave up 2 bases, with 10 bases separating them. The CDR3 DNA is TGCAGCGTTGAACGGGACACCACCTACGAGCAGTACTTC. This translates into CSVERDTTYEQYF.

CDR3: CASSPFGQVGGKLFF. Written as DNA, the CDR3 is TGTGCCAGCAGTCCCTTCGGACAGGTGGGGGGAAAACTGTTTTTT. This chain connects TRBV6-2 or TRBV6-3 to TRBJ1-4; 7 nucleotides match TRBD1. Trimming took 5 bases from V and 10 from J; bases not matched to a gene: 13. This CDR3 is built from 15 residues. The germline V gene encodes CDR1 MNHEY and CDR2 SVGEGT.

This chain connects TRBV6-1 to TRBJ1-6, with no clear D. V gave up 1 base and J gave up 8 bases, with 21 bases separating them. The germline V gene encodes CDR1 MNHNS and CDR2 SASEGT. The CDR3 sequence is 18 residues long. Written as DNA, the CDR3 is TGTGCCAGCAGTGAAGTGACGGCAGGCGTCATGGGTCATTCACCCCTCCACTTT. Residues: CASSEVTAGVMGHSPLHF.

J is TRBJ2-7 and V is TRBV19, with 11 bases matching TRBD1. Germline values: CDR1 LNHDA, CDR2 SQIVND (reference sequence). V lost 4 bases and J lost 5; bases outside the gene matches: 4. The CDR3 spans 14 residues. Here the CDR3 reads CASSKRTGGDEQYF. CDR3 coding DNA: TGTGCCAGTAGTAAACGGACAGGGGGCGACGAGCAGTACTTC.

The chain carries TRBV10-3 and TRBJ1-1, with TRBD1 matching 9 bases. From germline, CDR1 is ENHRY and CDR2 SYGVKD. The CDR3 is 18 residues long. The junction had 18 bases not matched to a gene; V was cut back by 6 bases and J by 4 bases. CDR3 in amino acids: CAIRSGQGRARGITEAFF. The CDR3, as DNA: TGTGCCATCAGATCGGGACAGGGAAGGGCTCGGGGTATCACTGAAGCTTTCTTT.

V is TRBV19 and J is TRBJ1-4; 7 positions agree with TRBD1. Germline lookup yields CDR1 LNHDA and CDR2 SQIVND (reference sequence). V trimming: 4 bases; J trimming: 6 bases; junction bases outside the gene matches: 11. The CDR3 is made up of 16 amino acids. The CDR3 DNA follows: TGTGCCAGTAGTACAACCGGGACAGCTAAAGATGAAAAACTGTTTTTT. Its protein product is CASSTTGTAKDEKLFF.

The rearrangement joins TRBV18 to TRBJ2-5, with 12 bases matching TRBD1. Germline V gene lookup returns CDR1 KGHSH and CDR2 LQKENI. The length of the CDR3 is 17 residues. The trim removed 6 bases at V and 2 bases at J, leaving 10 bases unmatched. CDR3 sequence: CASSSGQGALPQETQYF. CDR3 DNA sequence: TGTGCCAGCTCTTCGGGACAGGGGGCTTTACCTCAAGAGACCCAGTACTTC.

V is TRBV7-6 and J is TRBJ2-1; D may be TRBD2 (6 bases). CDR1 and CDR2 from the germline V gene are SGHVS and FNYEAQ. The CDR3 spans 14 residues. V was clipped by 6 bases and J by 5 bases, with 14 bases between them. As DNA, the CDR3 is TGTGCCAGCAGGGGCGGGGCGTCCAACAATGAGCAGTTCTTC. Encoded protein: CASRGGASNNEQFF. The full variable domain, with the rest looked up from reference TRBV7-6 and TRBJ2-1, is GAGVSQSPRYKVTKRGQDVALRCDPISGHVSLYWYRQALGQGPEFLTYFNYEAQQDKSGLPNDRFSAERPEGSISTLTIQRTEQRDSAMYRCASRGGASNNEQFFGPGTRLTVL.

This sequence joins TRBV6-6 and TRBJ1-3, with D unclear. Per the germline V gene, CDR1 is MNHNY and CDR2 is SVGAGI (reference sequence). V shed 10 bases and J shed 5 bases, with 12 bases lying between them. The length of the CDR3 is 12 residues. In DNA, the CDR3 is TGTGCCACCGAAAACCTGAGAAACACCATATATTTT. Amino acid sequence: CATENLRNTIYF.

This rearrangement joins TRBV7-2 to TRBJ1-5, with D unclear. Germline assignment: CDR1 SGHTA and CDR2 FQGNSA. V shed 0 bases and J shed 2 bases, with 11 bases lying between them. There are 16 residues in the CDR3. This CDR3 is CASSLAVLQRNQPQHF. CDR3 nucleotide sequence: TGTGCCAGCAGCTTAGCGGTCTTACAGCGCAATCAGCCCCAGCATTTT.

The chain links TRBV19 to TRBJ2-5; D is undetermined. The germline gives CDR1 LNHDA, CDR2 SQIVND (reference sequence). Trimming shortened V by 6 bases and J by 4 bases, and 6 bases separated the two germline ends. This CDR3 has 11 residues. CDR3 sequence reads: CASSGGETQYF. CDR3 coding DNA: TGTGCCAGTAGCGGCGGAGAGACCCAGTACTTC.

The chain couples TRBV6-2 or TRBV6-3 to TRBJ2-3; D call uncertain. The CDR3 length is 16 residues. CDR1 is MNHEY, CDR2 SVGEGT, per germline. Trimming removed 2 bases from V and 2 bases from J, with 14 bases in between. The CDR3 loop is CASSYGRKLNTDTQYF. The CDR3 DNA reads as TGTGCCAGCAGTTACGGAAGGAAACTGAACACAGATACGCAGTATTTT.

The chain recombines TRBV19 with TRBJ2-1, with D possibly matching TRBD1 (6 bases). V was clipped by 5 bases and J by 12 bases, with 11 bases between them. Germline assignment: CDR1 LNHDA and CDR2 SQIVND (reference sequence). The CDR3 runs 11 residues. In DNA, the CDR3 is TGTGCCAGTAGTCAGGACAGAGGGCAGTTCTTC. Protein sequence: CASSQDRGQFF.

CDR3 DNA: TGTGCCTGGGGGCTCCTCTCTGGGGCCAACGTCCTGACTTTC. Translating it yields CAWGLLSGANVLTF. V gene TRBV21-1 combines with J gene TRBJ2-6; the D call in the table, TRBD1, was not verified against the DNA. TRBV21-1 is a recognized pseudogene. The CDR3 is 14 amino acids.

The genes are TRBV4-3 and TRBJ1-5; no firm D call. Germline V gives CDR1 LGHNA, CDR2 YSLEER. The CDR3 loop spans 15 amino acids. V lost 1 base and J 0 bases, leaving 7 bases between the germline ends. The CDR3 coding sequence is TGCGCCAGCAGCCAAGTCTCCGATAGCAATCAGCCCCAGCATTTT. Translated: CASSQVSDSNQPQHF.

The chain uses TRBV4-2 and TRBJ2-7, with a possible D match to TRBD1 (6 bases). CDR1 LGHNA and CDR2 YNFKEQ come from the germline V gene. V dropped 3 bases and J dropped 0 bases, with 21 bases sitting between them. The CDR3 is made up of 18 amino acids. Written as DNA, the CDR3 is TGTGCCAGCAGCCAGGGGGCGTTGGACGGCTGGAGCTCCTACGAGCAGTACTTC. Translated: CASSQGALDGWSSYEQYF.

V and J are TRBV7-9 and TRBJ1-6, with 9 positions matching TRBD1. V shed 5 bases, J shed 0 bases, and the junction held 5 bases outside the gene matches. This CDR3 has 17 residues. The V gene's germline CDR1 is SEHNR and CDR2 FQNEAQ (reference sequence). CDR3 protein: CASSGTGPSSYNSPLHF. CDR3 nucleotide sequence: TGTGCCAGCAGCGGGACAGGGCCCTCCTCCTATAATTCACCCCTCCACTTT. The complete variable domain, with remaining parts taken from reference TRBV7-9 and TRBJ1-6, reads DTGVSQNPRHKITKRGQNVTFRCDPISEHNRLYWYRQTLGQGPEFLTYFQNEAQLEKSRLLSDRFSAERPKGSFSTLEIQRTEQGDSAMYLCASSGTGPSSYNSPLHFGNGTRLTVT.

The V and J genes are TRBV9 and TRBJ2-3; 8 bases map to TRBD2. The CDR3 is 16 residues long. J lost 4 bases, V lost 3 bases, and 10 bases had no gene match. The germline V gene has CDR1 SGDLS and CDR2 YYNGEE. CDR3 sequence: CASSGLAGRLADTQYF. CDR3 nucleotides: TGTGCCAGCAGCGGGTTAGCGGGACGGTTAGCAGATACGCAGTATTTT.

This chain joins TRBV15 and TRBJ2-1; 7 bases fit TRBD1. This CDR3 spans 14 amino acids. Per the germline V gene, CDR1 is LNHNV and CDR2 is YYDKDF (reference sequence). V lost 2 bases to trimming and J lost 10 bases; unmatched junction nucleotides: 8. CDR3 loop: CATSRKQGLGEQFF. The CDR3 DNA is TGTGCCACCAGCAGAAAACAGGGGCTAGGGGAGCAGTTCTTC.

The chain joins TRBV12-3 or TRBV12-4 to TRBJ2-7; 10 bases align to TRBD1. V lost 7 bases, J lost 3 bases, and 3 bases stayed unmatched. There are 13 residues in the CDR3. Written as DNA, the CDR3 is TGTGCCAGCAAGGGACAGGGGTTCTACGAGCAGTACTTC. It translates to CASKGQGFYEQYF.

The rearrangement joins TRBV4-3 to TRBJ2-7; 8 bases are a match to TRBD2. From germline, CDR1 is LGHNA and CDR2 YSLEER. The junction had 7 bases not matched to a gene; V was cut back by 1 base and J by 2 bases. This CDR3 has 16 amino acids. The CDR3 protein is CASSQVSASGPYEQYF. CDR3 in DNA: TGCGCCAGCAGCCAAGTATCCGCTAGCGGGCCCTACGAGCAGTACTTC.

The chain couples TRBV5-1 to TRBJ2-2, with a tentative D call TRBD2 (6 bases). CDR1 is SGHRS, CDR2 YFSETQ, per germline. This CDR3 comprises 15 residues. Trimming pared 4 bases from V and 2 bases from J, leaving 12 bases between. CDR3 loop: CASSPPGSNTGELFF. The DNA for the CDR3 is TGCGCCAGCAGCCCCCCCGGGAGCAACACCGGGGAGCTGTTTTTT.

This chain joins TRBV19 and TRBJ2-7, with 7 bases lining up with TRBD1. CDR3 size: 15 residues. The V gene end was trimmed by 5 bases and the J gene end by 1 base; junction bases not matched to a gene: 8. Germline V gene sequence: CDR1 LNHDA, CDR2 SQIVND (reference sequence). The CDR3 here is CASSPAGGLSYEQYF. The CDR3 nucleotides read TGTGCCAGTAGTCCCGCAGGGGGATTATCCTACGAGCAGTACTTC.